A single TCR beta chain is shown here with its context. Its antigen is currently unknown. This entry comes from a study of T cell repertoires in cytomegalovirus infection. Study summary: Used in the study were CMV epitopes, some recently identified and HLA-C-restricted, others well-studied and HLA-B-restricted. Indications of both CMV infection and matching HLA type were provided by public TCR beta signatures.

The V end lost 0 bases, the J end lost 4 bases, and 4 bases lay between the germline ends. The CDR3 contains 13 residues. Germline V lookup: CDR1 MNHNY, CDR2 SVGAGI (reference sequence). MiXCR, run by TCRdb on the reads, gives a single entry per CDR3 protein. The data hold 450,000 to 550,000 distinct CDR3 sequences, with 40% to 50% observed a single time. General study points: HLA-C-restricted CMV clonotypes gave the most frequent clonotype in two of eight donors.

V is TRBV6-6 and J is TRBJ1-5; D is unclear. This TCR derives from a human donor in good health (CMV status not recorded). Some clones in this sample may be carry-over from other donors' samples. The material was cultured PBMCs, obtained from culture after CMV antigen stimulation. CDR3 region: CASSYSENQPQHF. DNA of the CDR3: TGTGCCAGCAGTTACTCAGAAAATCAGCCCCAGCATTTT.